This T cell receptor (beta chain) was found in a study of blood T cell repertoires in COVID-19. Study in general: PBMCs, B-cell-depleted T cells, or T cells were the source of the cDNA or gDNA that made up the material.

CDR1 SGHNT and CDR2 YYREEE come from the germline V gene (reference sequence). There are 15 residues in the CDR3. Trimming removed 4 bases from V and 5 bases from J; junction bases left unmatched: 10. Data came from immunoSEQ multiplex PCR; TCRdb stores just in-frame clones and leaves some out. There are roughly 250,000 clones in the sample; around 90% occur only once, and just under 6.5% lies in the top ten. The TCR was taken from a woman in her twenties or thirties with acute COVID-19. J is TRBJ1-1 and V is TRBV5-4; 8 bases fit TRBD1. Specimen: PBMCs or T cells enriched from blood (not recorded which). The CDR3 DNA reads as TGTGCCAGCAGCGACCGACAGGGGCGACGGACTGAAGCTTTCTTT. It yields the protein CASSDRQGRRTEAFF.